The T cell receptor (beta chain) described here comes from a study of cytomegalovirus exposure and HLA in healthy donors. Study-wide context: From about 179 million T cells, an earlier analysis saw 117 million unique TCR beta sequences.

Findings and limits, study-wide: Differences between HLA loci emerged in a later analysis of TCR association rates, with DRB1 most and HLA-C fewest. TCR beta sequences reportedly predicted the HLA-A and HLA-B alleles of most subjects accurately.

Among the donors, all were healthy bone marrow donors. Trimming removed 6 bases from V and 3 bases from J; junction bases left unmatched: 2. CDR1 is SNHLY and CDR2 is FYNNEI in the germline V gene. This CDR3 contains 14 residues. A word on this clone: Its antigen is undetermined.

Researchers ran the PCR with 60 Vbeta and 13 Jbeta primers. Data came from immunoSEQ multiplex PCR; TCRdb stores just in-frame clones and leaves some out. Of around 150,000 clones in the sample, about 75% were seen once. The receptor's source is a female donor in good health and CMV-seronegative. The sample was PBMCs. V is TRBV2 and J is TRBJ2-7, with TRBD2 identical over 13 bases. The CDR3 DNA sequence: TGTGCCAGCAGCCGACTAGCGGGAGGCTACGAGCAGTACTTC. Translated: CASSRLAGGYEQYF.